The 21 T cell receptor beta chains below were found in one sample sequenced in a study of blood T cell repertoires in COVID-19. Generated by immunoSEQ multiplex PCR, the TCRdb table keeps only in-frame clones and is missing some. The sample lists roughly 40,000 clones; approximately 94% were seen once. The sequenced material came from peripheral blood. The source is a middle-aged man with COVID-19, enrolled during active disease.

V is TRBV15 and J is TRBJ2-7, with 16 bases aligning to TRBD2. Losses at the gene ends were 1 base for V and 7 bases for J; bases not matched to a gene: 4. This CDR3 spans 16 amino acids. Germline V CDR1 and CDR2: LNHNV, YYDKDF (reference sequence). This chain's CDR3 is CATSRAGTSGREEQYF. In nucleotides, the CDR3 is TGTGCCACCAGCAGAGCCGGGACTAGCGGGAGGGAAGAGCAGTACTTC.

J is TRBJ1-6 and V is TRBV5-5, with a possible D match to TRBD1 (6 bases). Trimming cost V 4 bases and J 7 bases, with 15 bases left between them. Per the germline V gene, CDR1 is SGHKS and CDR2 is YYEKEE (reference sequence). The CDR3 is 15 residues long. The chain's CDR3 is CASSLRTAGNSPLHF. CDR3 DNA: TGTGCCAGCAGCCTCCGGACAGCCGGGAATTCACCCCTCCACTTT.

The gene calls are TRBV2 and TRBJ1-2, with a weak D call TRBD1 (5 bases). The germline V and J ends were trimmed by 4 bases and 2 bases, with 17 bases remaining between them. Germline V gene sequence: CDR1 SNHLY, CDR2 FYNNEI. The CDR3 consists of 16 residues. CDR3 residues: CASSVDMATKNYGYTF. CDR3 nucleotides: TGTGCCAGCAGTGTGGACATGGCGACCAAGAACTATGGCTACACCTTC.

This chain links TRBV5-5 with TRBJ2-2; possibly TRBD1 for D (6 bases). The V end lost 2 bases, the J end lost 7 bases, and 15 bases lay between the germline ends. From germline, CDR1 is SGHKS and CDR2 YYEKEE (reference sequence). This CDR3 spans 15 amino acids. The CDR3 bases are TGTGCCAGCAGCTTCCGGGACACTGTCAGCGGGGAGCTGTTTTTT. It specifies CASSFRDTVSGELFF.

The gene calls are TRBV7-7 and TRBJ2-5; 14 bases are shared with TRBD2. After removal of 5 bases from V and 5 bases from J, the junction contained 4 bases not matched to a gene. There are 15 residues in the CDR3. CDR1 is SSHAT, CDR2 FNYEAQ, per germline (reference sequence). The CDR3 spells CASSLGLAGEETQYF. The CDR3 nucleotides read TGTGCCAGCAGCCTGGGACTAGCGGGAGAGGAGACCCAGTACTTC. The full variable domain, its missing parts supplied by reference TRBV7-7 and TRBJ2-5, is GAGVSQSPRYKVTKRGQDVTLRCDPISSHATLYWYQQALGQGPEFLTYFNYEAQPDKSGLPSDRFSAERPEGSISTLTIQRTEQRDSAMYRCASSLGLAGEETQYFGPGTRLLVL.

This chain links TRBV24-1 with TRBJ1-2; 7 nucleotides align to TRBD1. The V gene end was trimmed by 3 bases and the J gene end by 0 bases; junction bases not matched to a gene: 0. Germline V CDR1 and CDR2: KGHDR, SFDVKD. The CDR3 is 14 amino acids. CDR3 residues: CATSDGTANYGYTF. CDR3 bases: TGTGCCACCAGTGATGGGACAGCTAACTATGGCTACACCTTC.

Details on this clone: The junction departs from germline at one end; a sequencing error may be responsible. The rearrangement uses TRBV29-1 and TRBJ2-1, with TRBD2 as a possible D gene (6 bases). The CDR3 is 10 amino acids. Germline V gives CDR1 SQVTM, CDR2 ANQGSEA. This CDR3 reads CSNGGLGAVF. The CDR3 coding sequence is TGCAGCAACGGAGGGCTAGGGGCAGTCTTC.

The chain couples TRBV30 to TRBJ1-2; D is possibly TRBD1 (5 bases). CDR3 length: 15 residues. Deletions cut 5 bases from V and 4 bases from J, with 20 bases between. CDR1 and CDR2 (germline): GTSNPN, SVGIG (reference sequence). CDR3 sequence: CAWGASLRGTYGYTF. The DNA for the CDR3 is TGTGCCTGGGGGGCCTCGCTTAGAGGAACCTATGGCTACACCTTC.

The V call is TRBV7-2, the J call TRBJ2-2, with 7 bases that match TRBD2. Germline trimming cut 7 bases from V and 7 bases from J; bases unmatched to any gene: 12. The CDR3 runs to 15 residues. The germline V gene has CDR1 SGHTA and CDR2 FQGNSA. The CDR3 nucleotides are TGTGCCAGCACCCCTGGGGGGAGGGGCCACGGGGAGCTGTTTTTT. Translated, it gives CASTPGGRGHGELFF.

The gene calls are TRBV14 and TRBJ1-5, with a weak D call TRBD1 (5 bases). The CDR3 sequence is 18 residues long. Germline loops: CDR1 SGHDN, CDR2 FVKESK. Trimming took off 2 bases at V and 0 bases at J, with 17 bases between the two ends. As DNA, the CDR3 is TGTGCCAGCAGCCAAACGGACACGCATCTTTATAGCAATCAGCCCCAGCATTTT. Its protein product is CASSQTDTHLYSNQPQHF.

V gene TRBV14 combines with J gene TRBJ1-4; D gene uncertain. The CDR3 spans 11 residues. V lost 4 bases, J lost 8 bases, and 5 bases lay in between. Germline V gene lookup returns CDR1 SGHDN and CDR2 FVKESK. As DNA, the CDR3 is TGTGCCAGCAGCCTTGGCGAAAAACTGTTTTTT. Its translation is CASSLGEKLFF.

This clone has only one observation. The chain employs TRBV7-2 and TRBJ2-7, with 13 positions matching TRBD2. Germline assignment: CDR1 SGHTA and CDR2 FQGNSA. V gave up 5 bases and J gave up 4 bases; unmatched junction bases: 5. This CDR3 is built from 15 residues. The CDR3, as DNA: TGTGCCAGCAGCCTCGGACTAGCGGGAGTGTACGAGCAGTACTTC. Residues: CASSLGLAGVYEQYF.

Only one count was recorded for this clone. J is TRBJ1-5 and V is TRBV28; TRBD1 is a possible D gene (6 bases). The CDR3 totals 16 residues. From germline, CDR1 is MDHEN and CDR2 SYDVKM. Trimming pared 5 bases from V and 2 bases from J, leaving 16 bases between. CDR3 protein: CASSPSGGGGNQPQHF. The CDR3 nucleotides read TGTGCCAGCAGTCCTTCAGGAGGGGGGGGCAATCAGCCCCAGCATTTT.

This sequence joins TRBV2 and TRBJ1-6; possibly TRBD1 for D (5 bases). Looked up from germline, CDR1 is SNHLY and CDR2 is FYNNEI. The CDR3 runs 15 residues. The V and J ends lost 7 bases and 11 bases respectively, with 21 bases between them. The DNA of the CDR3 is TGTGCCAGCACCTCCCAGGGCAGGAAAGAGACACCCCTCCACTTT. This gives the protein CASTSQGRKETPLHF.

The chain joins TRBV11-3 to TRBJ2-5, with 8 bases fitting TRBD2. The V and J ends lost 1 base and 4 bases, in that order; junction bases with no gene match: 5. The CDR3 has 15 amino acids. Germline loops: CDR1 SGHNT, CDR2 YENEEA. This CDR3 is CASSLGTSRGETQYF. The CDR3 DNA reads TGTGCCAGCAGCTTAGGGACTAGCCGTGGAGAGACCCAGTACTTC.

This sequence joins TRBV5-4 and TRBJ2-3; tentatively, D is TRBD2 (6 bases). V was trimmed by 0 bases and J by 0 bases, leaving 8 bases between them. Germline lookup yields CDR1 SGHNT and CDR2 YYREEE (reference sequence). The CDR3 extends over 15 amino acids. The CDR3 DNA sequence: TGTGCCAGCAGCTTGGCCAGCGGGAGCACAGATACGCAGTATTTT. Protein sequence: CASSLASGSTDTQYF.

The V call is TRBV11-2, the J call TRBJ1-3, with no clear D. Germline V gene lookup returns CDR1 SGHAT and CDR2 FQNNGV. Trimming took 5 bases from V and 0 from J, leaving 5 bases between them. The CDR3 consists of 13 residues. DNA of the CDR3: TGTGCCAGCAGCATCAACTCTGGAAACACCATATATTTT. As protein: CASSINSGNTIYF.

The CDR3 nucleotides read TGTGCCAGCAGCGTTGACAGGAAAGAGACCCAGTACTTC. Translating it yields CASSVDRKETQYF. This chain links TRBV2 with TRBJ2-5; the D gene is possibly TRBD1 (6 bases). V dropped 6 bases and J dropped 3 bases, with 11 bases sitting between them. Germline values: CDR1 SNHLY, CDR2 FYNNEI. CDR3 length: 13 amino acids.

The chain joins TRBV5-6 to TRBJ1-1; D unresolved. The CDR3 is 16 amino acids. V was clipped by 1 base and J by 0 bases, with 13 bases between them. Germline V gene lookup returns CDR1 SGHDT and CDR2 YYEEEE. This CDR3 is CASSLPSFSMNTEAFF. The CDR3 region has the DNA TGTGCCAGCAGCTTGCCTTCCTTTTCTATGAACACTGAAGCTTTCTTT.

The chain has TRBV11-2 and TRBJ1-4; D gene ambiguous. Germline V lookup: CDR1 SGHAT, CDR2 FQNNGV. Trimming cost V 7 bases and J 2 bases, with 11 bases left between them. This CDR3 is 14 amino acids long. In DNA, the CDR3 is TGTGCCAGCACCTTCGGGGTTACTAATGAAAAACTGTTTTTT. Residues: CASTFGVTNEKLFF.

V gene TRBV2 combines with J gene TRBJ2-3; D possibly corresponds to TRBD1 (6 bases). CDR1 is SNHLY, CDR2 FYNNEI, per germline. The CDR3 covers 13 residues. V was trimmed by 10 bases and J by 6 bases, leaving 17 bases between them. The CDR3 loop is CATAPDSWDTQYF. The CDR3 nucleotides are TGTGCCACCGCCCCGGACAGTTGGGATACGCAGTATTTT.